One sample yielded the 21 T cell receptor beta chains listed below, sequenced in a study of cytotoxic CD8 clonotypes in ibrutinib-treated CLL. Libraries were prepared by immunoSEQ multiplex PCR; TCRdb keeps only in-frame clonotypes and omits some of them. The sample has approximately 340,000 clones; 67% are singletons. The input for sequencing was PBMCs, taken after 36 months of ibrutinib treatment. These receptors originate from a human donor with chronic lymphocytic leukemia.

The chain carries TRBV4-1 and TRBJ2-6; 7 nucleotides line up with TRBD1. The CDR3 totals 20 residues. Germline CDR1 and CDR2: MGHRA and YSYEKL. V lost 4 bases to trimming and J lost 2 bases; unmatched junction nucleotides: 17. The CDR3 sequence: CASSLLLKQGLGAGANVLTF. In DNA, the CDR3 is TGCGCCAGCAGCCTCCTACTCAAACAGGGGTTAGGAGCTGGGGCCAACGTCCTGACTTTC.

This clone was seen only once. The chain joins TRBV6-6 to TRBJ2-7; the match to TRBD2 covers 12 bases. The CDR3 consists of 14 residues. CDR1 and CDR2 from the germline V gene are MNHNY and SVGAGI (reference sequence). V was clipped by 4 bases and J by 7 bases; unmatched bases: 5. CDR3 sequence: CASSFQLAGGEQYF. The DNA for the CDR3 is TGTGCCAGCAGTTTCCAACTAGCGGGAGGTGAGCAGTACTTC.

The chain uses TRBV27 and TRBJ2-2; D may be TRBD1 (5 bases). Germline CDR1 and CDR2: MNHEY and SMNVEV (reference sequence). Trimming pared 2 bases from V and 5 bases from J, leaving 6 bases between. The CDR3 has 13 residues. CDR3 sequence (DNA): TGTGCCAGCAGTTTAGGGGCGACCGGGGAGCTGTTTTTT. This codes for CASSLGATGELFF.

This clone was found a few times. Other DNA sequences in the same sample also yield this CDR3. V gene TRBV5-4 combines with J gene TRBJ2-7; either TRBD1 or TRBD2 may supply D (6 bases each). Per germline, CDR1 SGHNT and CDR2 YYREEE (reference sequence). CDR3 length equals 14 residues. V lost 0 bases and J 4 bases, leaving 11 bases between the germline ends. CDR3 in amino acids: CASSLAGAGYEQYF. In DNA, the CDR3 is TGTGCCAGCAGCTTGGCGGGGGCAGGGTACGAGCAGTACTTC.

The J gene is TRBJ2-5, the V gene TRBV7-8; TRBD1 matches at 8 bases. Germline loops: CDR1 SGHVS, CDR2 FQNEAQ. The length of the CDR3 is 16 residues. J was trimmed by 5 bases and V by 5 bases; bases with no gene match: 13. The chain's CDR3 is CASSVGQVMASETQYF. CDR3 bases: TGTGCCAGCAGCGTGGGACAGGTCATGGCTTCCGAGACCCAGTACTTC.

The rearrangement links TRBV9 to TRBJ2-7; 7 positions agree with TRBD1. Trimming took 3 bases from V and 2 from J; bases not matched to a gene: 5. Germline V CDR1 and CDR2: SGDLS, YYNGEE. The CDR3 runs to 14 residues. The CDR3 DNA follows: TGTGCCAGCAGCGGGACGGACAGGCCCTACGAGCAGTACTTC. Translation gives CASSGTDRPYEQYF.

The rearrangement joins TRBV18 to TRBJ1-2; 7 positions match TRBD1. The CDR3 is made up of 13 amino acids. The J segment lost 6 bases and the V segment lost 3 bases, leaving 4 bases of the junction unmatched. Germline V lookup: CDR1 KGHSH, CDR2 LQKENI. The CDR3 region has the DNA TGTGCCAGCTCACCCAGGGGGGGAGATGGCTACACCTTC. As protein: CASSPRGGDGYTF.

The table lists this clone with a count of one. The chain links TRBV5-1 to TRBJ2-1; a weak D match, TRBD2 (7 bases). V gave up 0 bases and J gave up 8 bases, with 18 bases separating them. The CDR3 is made up of 16 amino acids. CDR1 and CDR2 (germline): SGHRS, YFSETQ. The CDR3 nucleotides read TGCGCCAGCAGCTTGGCCTTTTTGGGGGGGCACGATGAGCAGTTCTTC. Translating it yields CASSLAFLGGHDEQFF.

The CDR3 is CASSVDMEQHEQFF. The DNA for the CDR3 is TGTGCCAGCAGCGTAGATATGGAGCAGCATGAGCAGTTCTTC. This chain uses TRBV9 with TRBJ2-1; no reliable D call. The CDR3 covers 14 residues. CDR1 is SGDLS and CDR2 is YYNGEE in the germline V gene. V lost 0 bases and J 8 bases, leaving 12 bases between the germline ends. Full variable domain (rest looked up from reference TRBV9 and TRBJ2-1): DSGVTQTPKHLITATGQRVTLRCSPRSGDLSVYWYQQSLDQGLQFLIQYYNGEERAKGNILERFSAQQFPDLHSELNLSSLELGDSALYFCASSVDMEQHEQFFGPGTRLTVL.

The chain couples TRBV4-2 to TRBJ2-3, with TRBD2 identical over 12 bases. CDR3 size: 15 residues. V was clipped by 10 bases and J by 1 base; unmatched bases: 6. Germline CDR1 reads LGHNA; CDR2 reads YNFKEQ. CDR3 coding DNA: TGTGCCACCTCCCGACTAGCGGGGGGCACAGATACGCAGTATTTT. Translated, it gives CATSRLAGGTDTQYF.

This chain joins TRBV18 and TRBJ1-2, with D unresolved. This CDR3 spans 16 amino acids. Trimming removed 2 bases from V and 0 bases from J, with 13 bases in between. Per the germline V gene, CDR1 is KGHSH and CDR2 is LQKENI. CDR3 in amino acids: CASSPTPTVSNYGYTF. CDR3 DNA sequence: TGTGCCAGCTCACCAACCCCGACGGTGTCTAACTATGGCTACACCTTC.

CDR3 in amino acids: CASSFGTRQTDTQYF. CDR3 nucleotide sequence: TGTGCCAGCAGTTTTGGGACAAGGCAAACAGATACGCAGTATTTT. V is TRBV27 and J is TRBJ2-3; the D gene is possibly TRBD1 (6 bases). V shed 3 bases and J shed 3 bases, with 13 bases lying between them. This CDR3 has 15 residues. Germline CDR1 reads MNHEY; CDR2 reads SMNVEV (reference sequence).

Only one count was recorded for this clone. The V and J genes are TRBV5-1 and TRBJ2-3, with TRBD2 matching 9 bases. Losses at the gene ends were 0 bases for V and 5 bases for J; bases not matched to a gene: 10. The CDR3 has 17 residues. Germline values: CDR1 SGHRS, CDR2 YFSETQ. The CDR3 DNA reads as TGCGCCAGCAGCTTGGAGTTCGGCGGGGGGGCCGTAGATACGCAGTATTTT. It yields the protein CASSLEFGGGAVDTQYF.

The chain is built from TRBV9 and TRBJ2-3; 7 bases match TRBD1. Per germline, CDR1 SGDLS and CDR2 YYNGEE. Losses at the gene ends were 0 bases for V and 6 bases for J; bases not matched to a gene: 7. The CDR3 has 15 amino acids. The CDR3 spells CASSVEGAGADTQYF. The CDR3 DNA sequence: TGTGCCAGCAGCGTAGAGGGGGCCGGAGCGGATACGCAGTATTTT.

V usage is TRBV6-5 and J usage is TRBJ1-2; D gene uncertain. The CDR3 runs 14 residues. Per germline, CDR1 MNHEY and CDR2 SVGAGI. V lost 5 bases to trimming and J lost 1 base, with 11 bases between them. The CDR3 bases are TGTGCCAGCAGTCTCGCCAGTATTAACTATGGCTACACCTTC. Its protein product is CASSLASINYGYTF.

CDR3 sequence: CASSLKVPGGYGANVLTF. DNA of the CDR3: TGTGCCAGCAGCTTAAAGGTGCCAGGGGGGTACGGGGCCAACGTCCTGACTTTC. This chain connects TRBV5-4 to TRBJ2-6, with D maybe TRBD1 (7 bases). V gave up 2 bases and J gave up 4 bases, with 19 bases separating them. This CDR3 is 18 amino acids long. The germline V gene encodes CDR1 SGHNT and CDR2 YYREEE (reference sequence).

This clone was seen only a few times. The chain recombines TRBV6-1 with TRBJ2-5; the D gene is possibly TRBD1 (6 bases). Germline-derived CDR1 and CDR2 are MNHNS and SASEGT. The V gene lost 2 bases and the J gene lost 4 bases, with 11 bases spanning the gap. CDR3 length: 14 amino acids. The chain's CDR3 is CASSEWPGAETQYF. DNA for the CDR3: TGTGCCAGCAGTGAATGGCCAGGGGCAGAGACCCAGTACTTC.

The chain carries TRBV28 and TRBJ1-5; D perhaps matches TRBD1 (5 bases). From germline, CDR1 is MDHEN and CDR2 SYDVKM. CDR3 length: 17 residues. Between the trimmed V and J ends, which lost 3 bases and 6 bases, there was a span of 21 bases. The CDR3 loop is CASSFVGTRFGGQPQHF. CDR3 in DNA: TGTGCCAGCAGTTTTGTGGGAACGAGGTTTGGGGGTCAGCCCCAGCATTTT.

V usage is TRBV6-5 and J usage is TRBJ2-7; D might be TRBD1 (6 bases). Deletions cut 4 bases from V and 2 bases from J, with 18 bases between. This CDR3 comprises 16 residues. Germline CDR1 and CDR2: MNHEY and SVGAGI. The CDR3 loop reads CASSSFPGTQTYEQYF. The CDR3 region has the DNA TGTGCCAGCAGTTCCTTTCCCGGGACACAAACCTACGAGCAGTACTTC.

The gene calls are TRBV11-2 and TRBJ1-2, with no clear D. Germline CDR1 SGHAT, CDR2 FQNNGV. V was shortened by 0 bases and J by 2 bases, with 13 bases between the two germline ends. The CDR3 sequence is 16 residues long. The CDR3 spells CASSLDSFGVNYGYTF. The CDR3 DNA reads TGTGCCAGCAGCTTAGATTCTTTCGGCGTAAACTATGGCTACACCTTC.

The chain is built from TRBV4-1 and TRBJ2-1; possibly TRBD1 for D (6 bases). V lost 7 bases, J lost 8 bases, and 18 bases lay in between. CDR3 length equals 14 residues. Germline V gene data show CDR1 as MGHRA and CDR2 as YSYEKL. The CDR3 loop is CASKGVSSAYEQFF. In DNA form, the CDR3 reads TGCGCCAGCAAGGGGGTCTCTTCTGCTTATGAGCAGTTCTTC.